The 20 T cell receptor beta chains presented below share a single source sample, sequenced in a study of T cell responses to AZD1222 COVID-19 vaccine. The protocol was immunoSEQ multiplex PCR, while the TCRdb copy is restricted to in-frame clones and leaves out a portion. Of about 130,000 clones in the sample, about 90% are singletons; the top ten hold less than 2%. The sequences come from peripheral blood, collected on day 0 of AZD1222 vaccination. Receptors were obtained from an adult in good health.

This chain joins TRBV27 and TRBJ2-1; D not resolved. The CDR3 sequence is 13 residues long. In germline, CDR1 is MNHEY, CDR2 SMNVEV (reference sequence). Trimming left V 2 bases short and J 6 bases short, with 8 bases between. CDR3 in DNA: TGTGCCAGCAGTTTAGTAGGCTTCAATGAGCAGTTCTTC. The encoded protein is CASSLVGFNEQFF.

This chain links TRBV13 with TRBJ2-7; 9 bases match TRBD1. CDR1 is PRHDT and CDR2 is FYEKMQ in the germline V gene (reference sequence). The CDR3 loop spans 15 amino acids. Trimming removed 8 bases from V and 5 bases from J; junction bases left unmatched: 13. The CDR3 region is CASARPGQGVDEQYF. DNA for the CDR3: TGTGCCAGCGCACGACCGGGACAGGGAGTAGACGAGCAGTACTTC.

The V gene is TRBV2, the J gene TRBJ1-5; D gene ambiguous. The germline V and J ends were trimmed by 8 bases and 5 bases, with 13 bases remaining between them. From germline, CDR1 is SNHLY and CDR2 FYNNEI. The CDR3 is made up of 13 amino acids. The CDR3 DNA reads TGTGCCAGCGAAATGGGTCTCCATCAGCCCCAGCATTTT. It is translated as CASEMGLHQPQHF.

This chain joins TRBV7-9 and TRBJ1-1, with D hard to call. Germline V lookup: CDR1 SEHNR, CDR2 FQNEAQ (reference sequence). CDR3 length: 14 residues. V lost 3 bases and J 0 bases, leaving 8 bases between the germline ends. CDR3 DNA sequence: TGTGCCAGCAGCTTGTGGCAAATGAACACTGAAGCTTTCTTT. It yields the protein CASSLWQMNTEAFF.

This chain links TRBV7-2 with TRBJ1-5; no definite D call. This CDR3 is built from 15 residues. CDR1 is SGHTA, CDR2 FQGNSA, per germline. Trimming stripped 8 bases from V and 4 bases from J, with 18 bases between. The chain's CDR3 is CASREGGPENQPQHF. The CDR3 region has the DNA TGTGCCAGCCGAGAGGGAGGTCCGGAAAATCAGCCCCAGCATTTT.

This sequence joins TRBV4-3 and TRBJ2-5, with TRBD2 identical over 7 bases. Per germline, CDR1 LGHNA and CDR2 YSLEER. The V gene end was trimmed by 1 base and the J gene end by 5 bases; junction bases not matched to a gene: 7. The CDR3 totals 15 residues. CDR3 nucleotide sequence: TGCGCCAGCAGCCAAGTCGGACTAGTTTTGGAGACCCAGTACTTC. Amino acids: CASSQVGLVLETQYF.

This clone was counted a few times. The V and J genes are TRBV30 and TRBJ1-4, with TRBD1 identical over 7 bases. CDR3 length: 14 amino acids. Germline assignment: CDR1 GTSNPN and CDR2 SVGIG (reference sequence). V gave up 2 bases and J gave up 3 bases; unmatched junction bases: 3. CDR3 in DNA: TGTGCCTGGAGTCCGACAGGGTCTAATGAAAAACTGTTTTTT. This codes for CAWSPTGSNEKLFF.

The DNA for the CDR3 is TGTGCCAGCTCACGGGACGTAACCTACGAGCAGTACTTC. Translation gives CASSRDVTYEQYF. The gene calls are TRBV18 and TRBJ2-7; either TRBD1 or TRBD2 may fit D (5 bases each). This CDR3 region has 13 residues. Germline V gene lookup returns CDR1 KGHSH and CDR2 LQKENI. V lost 4 bases, J lost 2 bases, and 9 bases lay in between. Full variable domain (rest looked up from reference TRBV18 and TRBJ2-7): NAGVMQNPRHLVRRRGQEARLRCSPMKGHSHVYWYRQLPEEGLKFMVYLQKENIIDESGMPKERFSAEFPKEGPSILRIQQVVRGDSAAYFCASSRDVTYEQYFGPGTRLTVT.

The chain links TRBV10-3 to TRBJ1-2; the D is unclear. From germline, CDR1 is ENHRY and CDR2 SYGVKD. V was shortened by 6 bases and J by 8 bases, with 19 bases between the two germline ends. The CDR3 is 14 amino acids. This chain's CDR3 is CAIRGGSPGSGYTF. CDR3 DNA: TGTGCCATCAGGGGAGGGTCTCCGGGCTCCGGCTACACCTTC.

V usage is TRBV4-3 and J usage is TRBJ1-3, with a tentative D call TRBD1 (5 bases). The V end lost 0 bases, the J end lost 2 bases, and 11 bases lay between the germline ends. Germline values: CDR1 LGHNA, CDR2 YSLEER. This CDR3 is built from 16 residues. CDR3 in amino acids: CASSQDTGEAGNTIYF. The CDR3 bases are TGCGCCAGCAGCCAAGATACGGGGGAAGCTGGAAACACCATATATTTT.

This sequence joins TRBV2 and TRBJ1-5; possibly TRBD1 for D (5 bases). V lost 7 bases, J lost 4 bases, and 11 bases lay in between. The germline V gene has CDR1 SNHLY and CDR2 FYNNEI. The CDR3 has 13 residues. CDR3 coding DNA: TGTGCCAGCAATGGGGCTATGAATCAGCCCCAGCATTTT. Translating it yields CASNGAMNQPQHF.

This chain links TRBV11-2 with TRBJ2-2; D not resolved. Germline V gene lookup returns CDR1 SGHAT and CDR2 FQNNGV. This CDR3 is built from 13 residues. Trimming stripped 1 base from V and 4 bases from J, with 4 bases between. The CDR3 reads CASSLVSTGELFF. CDR3 coding DNA: TGTGCCAGCAGCTTAGTATCCACCGGGGAGCTGTTTTTT.

V and J are TRBV5-1 and TRBJ2-3; no definite D call. V was clipped by 0 bases and J by 1 base, with 9 bases between them. The CDR3 has 15 amino acids. The germline V gene encodes CDR1 SGHRS and CDR2 YFSETQ. The CDR3 nucleotides are TGCGCCAGCAGCTTGGCACTGGACCGCACAGATACGCAGTATTTT. Encoded protein: CASSLALDRTDTQYF.

J is TRBJ2-7 and V is TRBV5-1; D remains ambiguous. Trimming shortened V by 5 bases and J by 2 bases, and 14 bases separated the two germline ends. CDR3 length: 14 residues. Germline V CDR1 and CDR2: SGHRS, YFSETQ. The CDR3 loop reads CASSIGRETYEQYF. CDR3 DNA sequence: TGCGCCAGCAGTATTGGTAGGGAAACCTACGAGCAGTACTTC.

The chain employs TRBV12-5 and TRBJ2-1; the match to TRBD2 covers 11 bases. The CDR3 spans 15 residues. With V trimmed by 3 bases and J by 4 bases, 2 bases remained unmatched. The V gene's germline CDR1 is LGHNT and CDR2 FRNRAP. This CDR3 reads CASGFWTSGYNEQFF. CDR3 in DNA: TGTGCTAGTGGTTTTTGGACTAGCGGGTACAATGAGCAGTTCTTC.

The V and J genes are TRBV3-1 (or the pseudogene TRBV3-2) and TRBJ2-5, with D perhaps TRBD1 or TRBD2 (5 bases each). CDR1 LGHDT and CDR2 YNNKEL come from the germline V gene (reference sequence). The CDR3 has 14 amino acids. Trimming cost V 2 bases and J 7 bases, with 14 bases left between them. The DNA for the CDR3 is TGTGCCAGCAGCCAAAGGGACCCCCGAGGGACCCAGTACTTC. This codes for CASSQRDPRGTQYF.

This chain links TRBV4-3 with TRBJ2-5, with D possibly being TRBD1 (7 bases). V was clipped by 0 bases and J by 5 bases, with 13 bases between them. Germline V gene data show CDR1 as LGHNA and CDR2 as YSLEER. The CDR3 has 15 residues. CDR3 sequence reads: CASSQDHPGGETQYF. CDR3 DNA: TGCGCCAGCAGCCAAGACCATCCAGGGGGGGAGACCCAGTACTTC.

This clone was seen a single time. The genes are TRBV11-2 and TRBJ1-1, with 7 bases aligning to TRBD1. V was pared by 4 bases and J by 3 bases, with 17 bases of the junction left unmatched. Germline V lookup: CDR1 SGHAT, CDR2 FQNNGV. The CDR3 sequence is 18 residues long. CDR3 protein: CASSSNPGQRKWDTEAFF. DNA for the CDR3: TGTGCCAGCAGCTCGAATCCGGGACAGAGAAAGTGGGACACTGAAGCTTTCTTT.

The rearrangement links TRBV19 to TRBJ1-3; the match to TRBD1 covers 10 bases. This CDR3 region has 16 residues. CDR1 is LNHDA and CDR2 is SQIVND in the germline V gene (reference sequence). The ends lost 4 bases at V and 2 bases at J; junction bases unmatched: 5. CDR3 bases: TGTGCCAGTAGTAACCCGGGACAGGGGACTGGAAACACCATATATTTT. As protein: CASSNPGQGTGNTIYF.

This chain uses TRBV7-9 with TRBJ1-5; no clear D. This CDR3 contains 12 residues. V shed 5 bases and J shed 5 bases, with 7 bases lying between them. Germline V gene sequence: CDR1 SEHNR, CDR2 FQNEAQ (reference sequence). CDR3: CASSPGYQPQHF. In DNA, the CDR3 is TGTGCCAGCAGCCCTGGTTATCAGCCCCAGCATTTT.